This T cell receptor (beta chain) is from a study of CD8+ T cells in alopecia areata. Overall study: Patients in the study were on tofacitinib for 6 to 18 months, then off it for 6 months.

Germline values: CDR1 SGHAT, CDR2 FQDESV (reference sequence). The CDR3 totals 16 residues. Losses at the gene ends were 5 bases for V and 5 bases for J; bases not matched to a gene: 7. Extraction of RNA preceded its reverse transcription into cDNA, which served as the sequencing template. Profiled with immunoSEQ multiplex PCR; TCRdb holds only in-frame clones, not every one. The sample yields 120,000 or so clones, roughly 61% seen once. The V and J genes are TRBV11-1 and TRBJ2-1; 12 positions match TRBD2. The clonotype was recovered from a human donor with alopecia areata. This material consisted of CD4+ T cells sorted from blood, taken at week 0. The CDR3 sequence is CASSRNLAGGNNEQFF. Written as DNA, the CDR3 is TGTGCCAGCAGCCGAAACCTAGCGGGAGGGAACAATGAGCAGTTCTTC.